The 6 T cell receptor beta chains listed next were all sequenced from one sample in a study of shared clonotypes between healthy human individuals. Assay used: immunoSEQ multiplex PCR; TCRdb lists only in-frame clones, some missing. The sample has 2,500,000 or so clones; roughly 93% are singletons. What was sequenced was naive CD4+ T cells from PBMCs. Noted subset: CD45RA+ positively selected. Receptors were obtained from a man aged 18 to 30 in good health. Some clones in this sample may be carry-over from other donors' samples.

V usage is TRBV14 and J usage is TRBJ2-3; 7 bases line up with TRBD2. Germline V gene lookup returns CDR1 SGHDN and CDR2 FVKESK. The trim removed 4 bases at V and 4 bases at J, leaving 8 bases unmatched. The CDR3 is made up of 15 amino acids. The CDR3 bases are TGTGCCAGCAGCCCCGGCGGGAGTTGGGCAGATACGCAGTATTTT. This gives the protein CASSPGGSWADTQYF.

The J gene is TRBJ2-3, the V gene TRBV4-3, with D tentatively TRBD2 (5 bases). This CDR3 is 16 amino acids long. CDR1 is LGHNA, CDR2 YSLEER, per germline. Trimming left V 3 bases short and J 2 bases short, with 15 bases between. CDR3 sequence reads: CASSHWRTSFTDTQYF. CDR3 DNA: TGCGCCAGCAGCCACTGGAGGACTTCGTTCACAGATACGCAGTATTTT.

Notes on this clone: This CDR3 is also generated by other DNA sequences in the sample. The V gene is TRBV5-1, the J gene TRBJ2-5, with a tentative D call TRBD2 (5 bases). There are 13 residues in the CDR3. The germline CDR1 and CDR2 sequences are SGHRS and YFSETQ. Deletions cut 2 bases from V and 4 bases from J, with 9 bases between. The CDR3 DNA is TGCGCCAGCAGCTTAGGAGGTGGAGAGACCCAGTACTTC. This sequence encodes CASSLGGGETQYF.

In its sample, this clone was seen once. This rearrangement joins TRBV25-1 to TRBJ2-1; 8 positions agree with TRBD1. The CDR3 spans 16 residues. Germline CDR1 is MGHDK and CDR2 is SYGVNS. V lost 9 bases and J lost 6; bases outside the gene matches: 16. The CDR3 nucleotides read TGTGCCAGATCTACTCACCCCCGGGACAGGCCCAATGAGCAGTTCTTC. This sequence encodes CARSTHPRDRPNEQFF.

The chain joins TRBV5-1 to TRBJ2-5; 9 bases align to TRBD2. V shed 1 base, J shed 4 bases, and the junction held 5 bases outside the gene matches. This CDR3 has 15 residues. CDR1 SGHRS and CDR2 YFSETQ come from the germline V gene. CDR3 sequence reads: CASSLTGTSPETQYF. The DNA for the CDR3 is TGCGCCAGCAGCTTGACTGGGACTAGCCCAGAGACCCAGTACTTC.

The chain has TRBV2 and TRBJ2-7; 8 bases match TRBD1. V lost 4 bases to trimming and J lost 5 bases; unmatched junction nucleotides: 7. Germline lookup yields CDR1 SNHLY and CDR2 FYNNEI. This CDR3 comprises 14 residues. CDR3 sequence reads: CASSGTRGRNEQYF. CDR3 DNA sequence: TGTGCCAGCAGTGGGACCAGGGGGCGGAACGAGCAGTACTTC.